The rows below give T cell receptor beta chains drawn from one sample of a study of identical twins. TCRdb re-called the 5' RACE reads through MiXCR, storing one row per CDR3 protein. Of about 720,000 distinct CDR3 sequences detected, 15% to 20% appear once; the ten largest clones hold under 15%. The data also belong to a second study, concerning T cells expressing NK-cell markers.

Sequencing used PBMCs. These receptors came from a woman aged 18-29 years in good health. CDR3s include the opening cysteine and the closing phenylalanine or tryptophan. D genes are given only for firm matches. Clone size is not always given. Where it is, it says once, few, many or a class for expanded clones.

D	J	size	V	CDR3	DNA
.	TRBJ1-3	.	TRBV7-2	CASSTTGTYSGNTIYF	TGTGCCAGCAGCACAACCGGGACATACTCTGGAAACACCATATATTTT
TRBD2	TRBJ2-3	.	TRBV7-6	CASSHPRLAGGHPDTQYF	TGTGCCAGCAGCCACCCTCGACTAGCGGGGGGGCATCCAGATACGCAGTATTTT
.	TRBJ1-6	few	TRBV12-3/TRBV12-4	CASGAGSPLHF	TGTGCATCAGGGGCGGGTTCACCCCTCCACTTT
TRBD2	TRBJ2-4	.	TRBV9	CASSAGGEGIQYF	TGTGCCAGCAGCGCTGGGGGGGAGGGAATTCAGTACTTC
.	TRBJ1-4	few	TRBV30	CAWRDREEKLFF	TGTGCCTGGAGGGACCGGGAGGAAAAACTGTTTTTT
.	TRBJ2-7	.	TRBV6-1	CASSDAGYEQYF	TGTGCCAGCAGTGACGCCGGCTACGAGCAGTACTTC
.	TRBJ2-5	.	TRBV29-1	CSVSASGETQYF	TGCAGCGTTTCGGCCAGCGGTGAGACCCAGTACTTC
.	TRBJ2-1	few	TRBV13	CASSLMGRSSYNEQFF	TGTGCCAGCAGCCTAATGGGTAGGAGCTCCTACAATGAGCAGTTCTTC
TRBD1	TRBJ2-6	.	TRBV4-1	CASSQDRQTSGANVLTF	TGCGCCAGCAGCCAGGACAGGCAAACGTCTGGGGCCAACGTCCTGACTTTC
.	TRBJ2-4	.	TRBV7-9	CASSLNQGPTQNIQYF	TGTGCCAGCAGCTTGAACCAGGGGCCGACCCAAAACATTCAGTACTTC
TRBD1	TRBJ2-1	few	TRBV12-3/TRBV12-4	CASSHDRVWLFF	TGTGCCAGCAGCCACGACAGGGTGTGGCTGTTCTTC
TRBD1	TRBJ2-1	.	TRBV12-3/TRBV12-4	CASSRGQGSYNEQFF	TGTGCCAGCAGTCGCGGACAGGGGTCCTACAATGAGCAGTTCTTC
.	TRBJ2-3	.	TRBV10-3	CAIQKLGTDTQYF	TGTGCCATCCAGAAGTTGGGGACAGATACGCAGTATTTT
.	TRBJ2-7	few	TRBV29-1	CSVGQTGHEQYF	TGCAGCGTTGGCCAAACGGGCCACGAGCAGTACTTC
.	TRBJ2-5	.	TRBV20-1	CSFGDLWETQYF	TGCAGTTTCGGGGATCTTTGGGAGACCCAGTACTTC
.	TRBJ2-7	few	TRBV7-8	CASSLQGQAYEQYF	TGTGCCAGCAGCTTACAGGGCCAGGCCTACGAGCAGTACTTC
TRBD2	TRBJ2-1	few	TRBV12-3/TRBV12-4	CASSHGLARPNEQFF	TGTGCCAGCAGTCACGGACTAGCAAGGCCCAATGAGCAGTTCTTC
.	TRBJ2-7	few	TRBV25-1	CATGLASPSEQYF	TGTGCCACCGGGTTGGCTAGCCCGTCTGAGCAGTACTTC
.	TRBJ2-7	few	TRBV10-3	CAIGGSYEQYF	TGTGCCATCGGTGGCAGCTACGAGCAGTACTTC